One and the same sample provided the 24 T cell receptor beta chains below, sequenced in a study of shared clonotypes between healthy human individuals. Sequencing was performed with immunoSEQ multiplex PCR; in TCRdb, only in-frame clones are kept and a portion is missing. The sample includes approximately 500,000 clones, roughly 79% of them seen just once. Sequenced: PBMCs. The origin of the receptors is a woman aged 40-49 years in good health. Some clones in this sample may be carry-over from other donors' samples.

This clone has just a few counts. CDR3: CASSLGAGLGEQYF. The CDR3 nucleotides read TGTGCCAGCAGCTTGGGGGCAGGGTTGGGCGAGCAGTACTTC. The V and J genes are TRBV5-4 and TRBJ2-5; D may be TRBD1 (5 bases). The closer fit of TRBJ2-7 to the DNA end suggests the J call may be wrong. The CDR3 is made up of 14 amino acids. CDR1 and CDR2 (germline): SGHNT, YYREEE (reference sequence).

This rearrangement joins TRBV30 to TRBJ2-5; 7 bases are shared with TRBD2. Germline lookup yields CDR1 GTSNPN and CDR2 SVGIG (reference sequence). The CDR3 consists of 11 residues. The V gene end was trimmed by 5 bases and the J gene end by 4 bases; junction bases not matched to a gene: 1. The DNA of the CDR3 is TGTGCCTGGGGGGAGGGAGAGACCCAGTACTTC. Protein: CAWGEGETQYF.

J is TRBJ1-3 and V is TRBV5-1; the match to TRBD1 covers 7 bases. CDR3 length equals 15 residues. Germline CDR1 is SGHRS and CDR2 is YFSETQ. The V segment lost 4 bases and the J segment 2 bases; nucleotides outside the gene matches: 6. The CDR3 DNA sequence: TGCGCCAGCAGCCAAACAGGGGTAACTGGAAACACCATATATTTT. Amino acid sequence: CASSQTGVTGNTIYF.

V is TRBV5-4 and J is TRBJ2-3, with 13 nucleotides matching TRBD2. This CDR3 contains 19 residues. Per the germline V gene, CDR1 is SGHNT and CDR2 is YYREEE (reference sequence). V dropped 4 bases and J dropped 1; count of bases not matched to a gene: 12. In DNA form, the CDR3 reads TGTGCCAGCAGCCCCTCCGGGACTAGCGGGAAAGAAGGCACAGATACGCAGTATTTT. Its translation is CASSPSGTSGKEGTDTQYF. Full variable domain (outside the CDR3, taken from reference TRBV5-4 and TRBJ2-3): ETGVTQSPTHLIKTRGQQVTLRCSSQSGHNTVSWYQQALGQGPQFIFQYYREEENGRGNFPPRFSGLQFPNYSSELNVNALELDDSALYLCASSPSGTSGKEGTDTQYFGPGTRLTVL.

The chain recombines TRBV15 with TRBJ2-1; 8 bases are shared with TRBD2. The CDR3 extends over 14 amino acids. CDR1 is LNHNV, CDR2 YYDKDF, per germline (reference sequence). The V and J ends lost 9 bases and 7 bases, in that order; junction bases with no gene match: 11. CDR3 in amino acids: CATGSGSLGNEQFF. The DNA of the CDR3 is TGTGCCACGGGGAGCGGGAGCCTCGGGAATGAGCAGTTCTTC.

This clone came up once. The rearrangement joins TRBV11-1 to TRBJ2-1, with D unclear. Germline CDR1 reads SGHAT; CDR2 reads FQDESV (reference sequence). The CDR3 is 11 residues long. Trimming cost V 3 bases and J 10 bases, with 7 bases left between them. The CDR3 region has the DNA TGTGCCAGCAGCTTCCAAGAAGAGCAGTTCTTC. Translated: CASSFQEEQFF.

J is TRBJ1-2 and V is TRBV21-1. TRBV21-1 is marked as a pseudogene. The CDR3 spans 16 residues. CDR3 amino acids: CASRGGLVGHAYGYTF. CDR3 bases: TGTGCCAGCAGGGGGGGGTTAGTTGGGCACGCTTATGGCTACACCTTC.

The V gene is TRBV27, the J gene TRBJ2-1; possibly TRBD1 for D (6 bases). The V end was cut by 3 bases, the J end by 5 bases, with 8 bases between. The V gene's germline CDR1 is MNHEY and CDR2 SMNVEV (reference sequence). The CDR3 totals 13 residues. The CDR3 sequence: CASSFTGNNEQFF. The CDR3, as DNA: TGTGCCAGCAGTTTCACAGGGAACAATGAGCAGTTCTTC.

The V gene is TRBV2, the J gene TRBJ2-5; tentative D call: TRBD2 (7 bases). Germline assignment: CDR1 SNHLY and CDR2 FYNNEI. V was cut by 7 bases and J by 4 bases, with 10 bases left in between. This CDR3 region has 12 residues. In nucleotides, the CDR3 is TGTGCCAGCACTGGGGGGGCAGAGACCCAGTACTTC. It translates to CASTGGAETQYF.

This clone was seen a handful of times. The rearrangement uses TRBV11-2 and TRBJ1-2, with unresolved D. The germline V gene has CDR1 SGHAT and CDR2 FQNNGV. This CDR3 has 14 amino acids. V gave up 5 bases and J gave up 3 bases, with 13 bases separating them. Written as DNA, the CDR3 is TGTGCCAGCAGCGCCCTCAGAGGGCACTATGGCTACACCTTC. Residues: CASSALRGHYGYTF.

CDR3 coding DNA: TGTGCCAGCAGCGTCGGGACAGGGGCGAGGGAGCAGTACTTC. Protein: CASSVGTGAREQYF. The chain employs TRBV27 and TRBJ2-7; 10 bases align to TRBD1. The CDR3 consists of 14 residues. CDR1 is MNHEY, CDR2 SMNVEV, per germline (reference sequence). With V trimmed by 6 bases and J by 7 bases, 9 bases remained unmatched.

This chain connects TRBV5-1 to TRBJ2-5, with TRBD1 identical over 8 bases. Germline V lookup: CDR1 SGHRS, CDR2 YFSETQ. Trimming cost V 5 bases and J 4 bases; bases outside gene matches: 7. This CDR3 has 14 residues. CDR3 sequence: CASRSDRGTETQYF. CDR3 sequence (DNA): TGCGCCAGCAGATCTGACAGGGGAACAGAGACCCAGTACTTC.

This clone was observed once. The sample contains more than one DNA sequence encoding this CDR3. V gene TRBV25-1 combines with J gene TRBJ2-7; 14 bases match TRBD2. The V gene's germline CDR1 is MGHDK and CDR2 SYGVNS. CDR3 length: 15 amino acids. V shed 8 bases, J shed 4 bases, and the junction held 7 bases outside the gene matches. The CDR3 loop is CASSGTSGSSYEQYF. CDR3 nucleotides: TGTGCCAGCTCTGGGACTAGCGGGAGTTCGTACGAGCAGTACTTC.

The J gene is TRBJ1-1, the V gene TRBV28; unclear D gene. This CDR3 has 14 amino acids. Per the germline V gene, CDR1 is MDHEN and CDR2 is SYDVKM. Trimming took off 3 bases at V and 1 base at J, with 9 bases between the two ends. CDR3 loop: CASSFGRKNTEAFF. The DNA of the CDR3 is TGTGCCAGCAGTTTTGGCAGAAAGAACACTGAAGCTTTCTTT.

This clone showed up just once. The V call is TRBV19, the J call TRBJ2-1, with 7 nucleotides matching TRBD1. CDR3 length: 15 residues. The germline CDR1 and CDR2 sequences are LNHDA and SQIVND (reference sequence). V gave up 3 bases and J gave up 2 bases; unmatched junction bases: 4. DNA for the CDR3: TGTGCCAGTAGTATCCTGGGACAGACCTACAATGAGCAGTTCTTC. This gives the protein CASSILGQTYNEQFF.

The rearrangement links TRBV6-4 to TRBJ2-1; 7 bases align to TRBD2. Trimming removed 2 bases from V and 2 bases from J; junction bases left unmatched: 3. Germline V CDR1 and CDR2: MRHNA, SNTAGT. The CDR3 loop spans 15 amino acids. The CDR3, as DNA: TGTGCCAGCAGTGACAGACTAGCACCCTACAATGAGCAGTTCTTC. It is translated as CASSDRLAPYNEQFF.

This clone was detected many times. The V and J genes are TRBV18 and TRBJ2-7; 12 bases match TRBD2. Germline trimming cut 6 bases from V and 3 bases from J; bases unmatched to any gene: 12. Germline V gene lookup returns CDR1 KGHSH and CDR2 LQKENI. This CDR3 spans 17 amino acids. CDR3: CASSPGAGLAGIYEQYF. In DNA form, the CDR3 reads TGTGCCAGCTCCCCGGGGGCAGGACTAGCGGGAATCTACGAGCAGTACTTC.

The chain links TRBV10-2 to TRBJ2-7; unclear D gene. The CDR3 spans 14 residues. Trimming left V 3 bases short and J 5 bases short, with 14 bases between. CDR1 and CDR2 (germline): WSHSY, SAAADI. CDR3 amino acids: CASSDWAFGNEQYF. CDR3 nucleotide sequence: TGCGCCAGCAGTGACTGGGCATTCGGCAACGAGCAGTACTTC.

In its sample, this clone was seen a few times. The chain combines TRBV28 with TRBJ2-7; D gene ambiguous. Germline CDR1 is MDHEN and CDR2 is SYDVKM. The CDR3 is made up of 15 amino acids. Between the trimmed V and J ends, which lost 5 bases and 4 bases, there was a span of 18 bases. The CDR3 loop reads CASSPPPALGYEQYF. CDR3 in DNA: TGTGCCAGCAGTCCCCCCCCGGCGCTAGGGTACGAGCAGTACTTC. Drawing the rest from reference TRBV28 and TRBJ2-7, the complete variable domain is DVKVTQSSRYLVKRTGEKVFLECVQDMDHENMFWYRQDPGLGLRLIYFSYDVKMKEKGDIPEGYSVSREKKERFSLILESASTNQTSMYLCASSPPPALGYEQYFGPGTRLTVT.

The chain uses TRBV5-1 and TRBJ2-4; D is uncertain. Looked up from germline, CDR1 is SGHRS and CDR2 is YFSETQ. Trimming pared 2 bases from V and 4 bases from J, leaving 13 bases between. The CDR3 contains 15 residues. In DNA, the CDR3 is TGCGCCAGCAGCTTAGCTCGGTCAGATAAAAACATTCAGTACTTC. The encoded protein is CASSLARSDKNIQYF.

This chain joins TRBV2 and TRBJ2-7; 11 bases match TRBD1. Germline V lookup: CDR1 SNHLY, CDR2 FYNNEI. V gave up 6 bases and J gave up 7 bases; unmatched junction bases: 8. The CDR3 consists of 14 residues. The CDR3 DNA reads TGTGCCAGCAGCCCCGGACAGGGGGCGCGGGAGCAGTACTTC. This codes for CASSPGQGAREQYF.

As DNA, the CDR3 is TGTGCCAGTAGTGCAAACAGGCCCACGCATGAAAAACTGTTTTTT. Its translation is CASSANRPTHEKLFF. The chain joins TRBV19 to TRBJ1-4, with D possibly being TRBD1 (5 bases). Germline-derived CDR1 and CDR2 are LNHDA and SQIVND (reference sequence). Trimming removed 5 bases from V and 6 bases from J, with 16 bases in between. The CDR3 sequence is 15 residues long.

The chain couples TRBV6-1 to TRBJ2-5; D uncertain. Per germline, CDR1 MNHNS and CDR2 SASEGT. Trimming took 6 bases from V and 2 from J, leaving 10 bases between them. The CDR3 is made up of 13 amino acids. CDR3 coding DNA: TGTGCCAGCAGAACGCCGAGTCAAGAGACCCAGTACTTC. Its protein is CASRTPSQETQYF.

The chain combines TRBV28 with TRBJ1-2; possibly TRBD1 for D (5 bases). V was clipped by 6 bases and J by 3 bases, with 11 bases between them. This CDR3 region has 13 residues. Per the germline V gene, CDR1 is MDHEN and CDR2 is SYDVKM. CDR3 loop: CASSQTEYYGYTF. CDR3 coding DNA: TGTGCCAGCAGCCAGACAGAGTACTATGGCTACACCTTC.